Listed here are 23 T cell receptor beta chains from one sample, sequenced in a study of OX40 agonist ivuxolimab in advanced cancers. Some clones are missing from TCRdb's copy, which holds only in-frame ones; the method was immunoSEQ multiplex PCR. The repertoire holds approximately 64,000 clones, with approximately 90% as singletons. Here the sequenced sample was CD4+ or CD8+ T cells sorted from blood, taken in a trial of the OX40 agonist ivuxolimab. The receptors derive from an adult with an advanced solid tumor such as melanoma, head and neck, liver or kidney cancer.

The chain couples TRBV2 to TRBJ2-1, with 10 bases aligning to TRBD1. With 6 bases clipped from V and 1 base from J, the junction kept 3 bases outside the gene matches. This CDR3 is 15 amino acids long. CDR1 SNHLY and CDR2 FYNNEI come from the germline V gene. CDR3 bases: TGTGCCAGCAGGCCGGGACAGGGGTCCTACAATGAGCAGTTCTTC. This sequence encodes CASRPGQGSYNEQFF.

The CDR3 region has the DNA TGCGCCAGCAGCCGGACGGGACTAGCGGGAGTTTCTAGCACAGATACGCAGTATTTT. Translated, it gives CASSRTGLAGVSSTDTQYF. This chain links TRBV4-1 with TRBJ2-3; 14 bases are a match to TRBD2. This CDR3 is 19 amino acids long. Germline values: CDR1 MGHRA, CDR2 YSYEKL. J lost 0 bases, V lost 4 bases, and 9 bases had no gene match.

CDR3 protein: CASSYSRRVNTEAFF. The CDR3 bases are TGTGCCAGCAGTTACTCGAGGAGGGTGAACACTGAAGCTTTCTTT. The chain links TRBV6-5 to TRBJ1-1; D is ambiguous. Between the trimmed V and J ends, which lost 0 bases and 0 bases, there was a span of 8 bases. Per the germline V gene, CDR1 is MNHEY and CDR2 is SVGAGI. The CDR3 sequence is 15 residues long.

The chain couples TRBV30 to TRBJ2-1; D is perhaps TRBD1 (5 bases). This CDR3 contains 14 residues. Trimming pared 2 bases from V and 6 bases from J, leaving 14 bases between. The germline V gene encodes CDR1 GTSNPN and CDR2 SVGIG (reference sequence). The DNA of the CDR3 is TGTGCCTGGAGTCATACTATTCAGGGCAATGAGCAGTTCTTC. It translates to CAWSHTIQGNEQFF.

V gene TRBV28 combines with J gene TRBJ1-2, with 9 nucleotides matching TRBD1. The germline V gene encodes CDR1 MDHEN and CDR2 SYDVKM. V gave up 8 bases and J gave up 4 bases; unmatched junction bases: 11. CDR3 length: 15 amino acids. This CDR3 reads CASRITGGWGYGYTF. The CDR3 DNA reads as TGTGCCAGCCGGATTACAGGGGGCTGGGGCTATGGCTACACCTTC.

This sequence joins TRBV6-6 and TRBJ1-4, with unresolved D. Between the trimmed V and J ends, which lost 6 bases and 5 bases, there was a span of 10 bases. The CDR3 totals 13 residues. Germline lookup yields CDR1 MNHNY and CDR2 SVGAGI (reference sequence). The CDR3 sequence is CASRQDGNEKLFF. The CDR3 DNA reads as TGTGCCAGCAGGCAGGACGGGAATGAAAAACTGTTTTTT.

This clone was recorded only once. The chain carries TRBV10-1 and TRBJ2-1; a weak D match, TRBD2 (7 bases). Trimming removed 4 bases from V and 1 base from J, with 11 bases in between. The CDR3 is 15 amino acids. CDR1 is WNHNN, CDR2 SYGVQD, per germline (reference sequence). CDR3 sequence: CASSGTRGSYNEQFF. Written as DNA, the CDR3 is TGCGCCAGCAGTGGGACTAGGGGGTCCTACAATGAGCAGTTCTTC.

This rearrangement joins TRBV27 to TRBJ2-5, with D possibly matching TRBD2 (6 bases). The ends were cut back, 6 bases at V and 4 bases at J, with 15 bases in the middle. In germline, CDR1 is MNHEY, CDR2 SMNVEV (reference sequence). CDR3 length: 14 residues. Here the CDR3 reads CASSHWGVGETQYF. The DNA for the CDR3 is TGTGCCAGCAGCCATTGGGGGGTAGGAGAGACCCAGTACTTC.

The chain links TRBV6-1 to TRBJ2-3; TRBD2 matches 7 bases. The CDR3 is made up of 15 amino acids. The V gene end was trimmed by 3 bases and the J gene end by 2 bases; junction bases not matched to a gene: 5. Germline CDR1 and CDR2: MNHNS and SASEGT. CDR3 residues: CASSEREFVTDTQYF. The CDR3 bases are TGTGCCAGCAGTGAGCGGGAGTTCGTCACAGATACGCAGTATTTT.

The chain couples TRBV10-3 to TRBJ2-1, with 8 nucleotides matching TRBD2. The CDR3 loop spans 12 amino acids. The ends lost 11 bases at V and 3 bases at J; junction bases unmatched: 3. Per the germline V gene, CDR1 is ENHRY and CDR2 is SYGVKD. This CDR3 is CASAGVYNEQFF. The DNA of the CDR3 is TGTGCCTCAGCGGGAGTCTACAATGAGCAGTTCTTC.

V is TRBV30 and J is TRBJ1-2; D unresolved. This CDR3 is 13 amino acids long. V lost 3 bases to trimming and J lost 0 bases, with 8 bases between them. CDR1 is GTSNPN and CDR2 is SVGIG in the germline V gene (reference sequence). The CDR3 DNA follows: TGTGCCTGGAGGTACAGCGCTAACTATGGCTACACCTTC. This sequence encodes CAWRYSANYGYTF.

The chain links TRBV10-3 to TRBJ2-3, with 11 bases lining up with TRBD2. Trimming took 6 bases from V and 0 from J; bases not matched to a gene: 5. Germline lookup yields CDR1 ENHRY and CDR2 SYGVKD. The CDR3 loop spans 16 amino acids. The CDR3 DNA is TGTGCCATCAGGCCATGGACTAGCGGGAGCACAGATACGCAGTATTTT. This translates into CAIRPWTSGSTDTQYF.

The chain links TRBV5-1 to TRBJ2-1; 13 bases line up with TRBD2. The CDR3 spans 17 residues. Looked up from germline, CDR1 is SGHRS and CDR2 is YFSETQ. V gave up 0 bases and J gave up 6 bases; unmatched junction bases: 6. The CDR3 DNA is TGCGCCAGCAGCTTGGCCCCACTAGCGGGAGGGGGCAATGAGCAGTTCTTC. Translation gives CASSLAPLAGGGNEQFF.

Here the CDR3 DNA reads TGCGCCAGCAGCTTGGATTCGGAATCTAGCGGGAGAGATACCGGGGAGCTGTTTTTT. Translation: CASSLDSESSGRDTGELFF. The chain couples TRBV5-1 to TRBJ2-2; 10 bases are shared with TRBD2. There are 19 residues in the CDR3. Germline V gene lookup returns CDR1 SGHRS and CDR2 YFSETQ. With 0 bases clipped from V and 5 bases from J, the junction kept 13 bases outside the gene matches.

This clone was seen a few times. The V call is TRBV19, the J call TRBJ1-3; D unclear. With 7 bases removed from V and 0 bases from J, the gap between germline ends came to 10 bases. The CDR3 loop spans 14 amino acids. CDR1 is LNHDA and CDR2 is SQIVND in the germline V gene (reference sequence). DNA of the CDR3: TGTGCCAGTATTGGGGTCGACTCTGGAAACACCATATATTTT. Translating it yields CASIGVDSGNTIYF.

This clone was counted a few times. One end of the junction varies from germline; a read error may be responsible. This chain links TRBV7-3 with TRBJ2-7; 7 nucleotides line up with TRBD2. Germline assignment: CDR1 SGHTA and CDR2 FQGTGA. The CDR3 runs to 11 residues. CDR3 nucleotides: TGTGCCAGCAGCTTGGGGCGGGAGCTGTACTTC. It encodes CASSLGRELYF.

The V and J genes are TRBV5-8 and TRBJ2-3; TRBD1 aligns across 7 bases. The junction had 11 bases not matched to a gene; V was cut back by 5 bases and J by 2 bases. CDR1 SGHTS and CDR2 YDEGEE come from the germline V gene. The CDR3 runs to 16 residues. CDR3 in DNA: TGTGCCAGCAGACATAACCGGGACAGACACACAGATACGCAGTATTTT. Translating it yields CASRHNRDRHTDTQYF.

J is TRBJ2-3 and V is TRBV29-1, with 11 bases that match TRBD1. Germline assignment: CDR1 SQVTM and CDR2 ANQGSEA. The ends lost 7 bases at V and 5 bases at J; junction bases unmatched: 5. This CDR3 is 13 amino acids long. As DNA, the CDR3 is TGCAGCGCCCGGACAGGGGGCCAAGATACGCAGTATTTT. Protein: CSARTGGQDTQYF.

The rearrangement links TRBV20-1 to TRBJ2-5; D remains ambiguous. Germline assignment: CDR1 DFQATT and CDR2 SNEGSKA (reference sequence). V lost 5 bases and J lost 5, with 9 bases in between. The CDR3 consists of 11 residues. CDR3 in amino acids: CSACRTETQYF. CDR3 DNA: TGCAGTGCTTGTCGGACGGAGACCCAGTACTTC.

CDR3 sequence reads: CASSESGSNQPQHF. CDR3 sequence (DNA): TGTGCCAGCAGTGAATCAGGTAGCAATCAGCCCCAGCATTTT. The chain uses TRBV25-1 and TRBJ1-5; no clear D gene. Germline V lookup: CDR1 MGHDK, CDR2 SYGVNS. The V gene lost 1 base and the J gene lost 0 bases, with 4 bases spanning the gap. The CDR3 has 14 residues.

The rearrangement links TRBV18 to TRBJ2-7; 7 nucleotides match TRBD2. The CDR3 sequence is 16 residues long. The germline CDR1 and CDR2 sequences are KGHSH and LQKENI. V was pared by 5 bases and J by 2 bases, with 12 bases of the junction left unmatched. The CDR3 region has the DNA TGTGCCAGCTCAAGACTGGGGGGACTAAGCCCCTACGAGCAGTACTTC. Protein: CASSRLGGLSPYEQYF.

The chain recombines TRBV10-3 with TRBJ1-4; the D gene is possibly TRBD1 (6 bases). This CDR3 region has 13 residues. The V gene's germline CDR1 is ENHRY and CDR2 SYGVKD. With 6 bases removed from V and 6 bases from J, the gap between germline ends came to 11 bases. The CDR3 loop is CAIREDSDEKLFF. In DNA form, the CDR3 reads TGTGCCATCAGGGAGGACAGCGATGAAAAACTGTTTTTT.

The rearrangement links TRBV7-9 to TRBJ2-3, with D unresolved. The germline V gene encodes CDR1 SEHNR and CDR2 FQNEAQ (reference sequence). V lost 2 bases and J 2 bases, leaving 8 bases between the germline ends. The CDR3 loop spans 14 amino acids. CDR3 region: CASSLKWTTDTQYF. The CDR3 coding sequence is TGTGCCAGCAGCTTAAAGTGGACCACAGATACGCAGTATTTT.